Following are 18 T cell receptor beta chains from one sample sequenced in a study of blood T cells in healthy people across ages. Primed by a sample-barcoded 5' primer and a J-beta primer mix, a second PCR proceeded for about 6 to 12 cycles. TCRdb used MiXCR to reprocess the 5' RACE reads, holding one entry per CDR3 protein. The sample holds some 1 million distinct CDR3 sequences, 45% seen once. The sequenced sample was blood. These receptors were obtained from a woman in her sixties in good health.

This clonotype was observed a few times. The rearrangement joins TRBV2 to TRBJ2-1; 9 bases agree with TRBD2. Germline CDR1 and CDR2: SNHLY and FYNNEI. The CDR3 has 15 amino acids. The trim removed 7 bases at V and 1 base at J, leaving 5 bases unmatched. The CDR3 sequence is CASKSTSGSYNEQFF. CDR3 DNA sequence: TGTGCCAGCAAAAGCACTAGCGGGTCCTACAATGAGCAGTTCTTC.

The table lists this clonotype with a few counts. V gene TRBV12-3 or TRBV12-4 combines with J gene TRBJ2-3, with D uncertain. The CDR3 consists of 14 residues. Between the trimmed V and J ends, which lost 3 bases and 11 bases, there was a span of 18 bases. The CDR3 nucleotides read TGTGCCAGCAGTTTCAGAGTGAGAGCAGATGTGCAGTATTTT. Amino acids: CASSFRVRADVQYF.

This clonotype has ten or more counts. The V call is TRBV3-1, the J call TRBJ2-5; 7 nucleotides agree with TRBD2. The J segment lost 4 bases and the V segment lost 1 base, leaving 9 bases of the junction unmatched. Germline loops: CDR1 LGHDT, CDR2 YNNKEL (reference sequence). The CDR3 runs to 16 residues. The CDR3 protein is CASSQGSRASGETQYF. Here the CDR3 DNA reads TGTGCCAGCAGCCAAGGATCGAGGGCTAGCGGAGAGACCCAGTACTTC.

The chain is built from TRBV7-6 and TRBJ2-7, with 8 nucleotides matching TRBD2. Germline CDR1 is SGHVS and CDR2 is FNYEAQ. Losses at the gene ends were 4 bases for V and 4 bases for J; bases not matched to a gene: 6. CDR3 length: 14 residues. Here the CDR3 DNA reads TGTGCCAGCAGCTCGGGGGGGCTAAGGTACGAGCAGTACTTC. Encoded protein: CASSSGGLRYEQYF. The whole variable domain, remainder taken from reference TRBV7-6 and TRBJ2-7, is GAGVSQSPRYKVTKRGQDVALRCDPISGHVSLYWYRQALGQGPEFLTYFNYEAQQDKSGLPNDRFSAERPEGSISTLTIQRTEQRDSAMYRCASSSGGLRYEQYFGPGTRLTVT.

CDR3 sequence reads: CASRRIETQYF. The CDR3 nucleotides read TGTGCCAGCAGGCGGATAGAGACCCAGTACTTC. This chain uses TRBV28 with TRBJ2-7; D unclear. The J call may not be correct, given that the DNA end is closer to TRBJ2-5. Germline V gives CDR1 MDHEN, CDR2 SYDVKM. The CDR3 has 11 residues.

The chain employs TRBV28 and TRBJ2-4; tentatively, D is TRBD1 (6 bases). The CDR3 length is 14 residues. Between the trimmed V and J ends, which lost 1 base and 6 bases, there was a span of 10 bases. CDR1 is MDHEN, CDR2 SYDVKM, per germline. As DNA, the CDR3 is TGTGCCAGCAGTTTATACGGCAGGGGAAACATTCAGTACTTC. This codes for CASSLYGRGNIQYF.

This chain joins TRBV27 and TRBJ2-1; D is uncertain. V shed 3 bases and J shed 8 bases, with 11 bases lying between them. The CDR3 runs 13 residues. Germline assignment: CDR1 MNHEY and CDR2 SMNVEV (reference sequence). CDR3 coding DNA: TGTGCCAGCAGTTTGAGGATCCATCATGAGCAGTTCTTC. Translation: CASSLRIHHEQFF.

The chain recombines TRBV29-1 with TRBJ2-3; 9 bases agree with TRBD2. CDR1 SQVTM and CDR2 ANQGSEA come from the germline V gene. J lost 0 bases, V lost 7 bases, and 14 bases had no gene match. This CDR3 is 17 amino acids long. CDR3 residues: CSAKRASGTPSTDTQYF. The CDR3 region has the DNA TGCAGCGCCAAAAGGGCTAGCGGGACTCCTAGCACAGATACGCAGTATTTT.

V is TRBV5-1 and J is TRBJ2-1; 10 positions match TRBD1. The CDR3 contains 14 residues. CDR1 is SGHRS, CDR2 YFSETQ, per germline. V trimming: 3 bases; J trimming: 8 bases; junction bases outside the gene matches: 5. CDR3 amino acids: CASSSKDRGDEQFF. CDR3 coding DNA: TGCGCCAGCAGCTCCAAGGACAGGGGGGATGAGCAGTTCTTC.

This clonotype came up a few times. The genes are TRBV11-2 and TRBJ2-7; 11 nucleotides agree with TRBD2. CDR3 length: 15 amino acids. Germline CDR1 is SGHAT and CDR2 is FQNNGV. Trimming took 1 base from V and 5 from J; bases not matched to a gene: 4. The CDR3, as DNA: TGTGCCAGCAGCTTAGTTACTAGCGGGAGCCACGAGCAGTACTTC. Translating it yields CASSLVTSGSHEQYF.

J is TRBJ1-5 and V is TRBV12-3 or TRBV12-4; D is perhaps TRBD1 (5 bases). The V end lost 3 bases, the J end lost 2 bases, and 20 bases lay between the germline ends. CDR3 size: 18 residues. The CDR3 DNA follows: TGTGCCAGCAGTTTCTTCTTCAGAGGGATAGGGGGCAATCAGCCCCAGCATTTT. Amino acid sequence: CASSFFFRGIGGNQPQHF.

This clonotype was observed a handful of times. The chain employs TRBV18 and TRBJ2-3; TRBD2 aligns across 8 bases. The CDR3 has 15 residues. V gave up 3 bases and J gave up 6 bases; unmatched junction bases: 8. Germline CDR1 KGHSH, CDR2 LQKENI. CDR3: CASSPRAGVADTQYF. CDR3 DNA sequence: TGTGCCAGCTCACCTCGAGCGGGAGTGGCTGATACGCAGTATTTT.

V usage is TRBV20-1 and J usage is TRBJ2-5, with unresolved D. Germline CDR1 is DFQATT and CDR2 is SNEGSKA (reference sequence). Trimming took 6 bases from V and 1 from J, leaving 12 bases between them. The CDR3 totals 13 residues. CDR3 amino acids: CSARLVGQETQYF. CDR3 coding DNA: TGCAGTGCCCGGTTAGTGGGCCAAGAGACCCAGTACTTC.

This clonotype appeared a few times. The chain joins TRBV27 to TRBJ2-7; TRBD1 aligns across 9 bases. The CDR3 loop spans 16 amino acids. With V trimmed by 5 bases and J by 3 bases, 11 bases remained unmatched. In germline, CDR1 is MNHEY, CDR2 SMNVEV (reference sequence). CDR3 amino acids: CASSPALGTGHYEQYF. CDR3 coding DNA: TGTGCCAGCAGTCCAGCCCTCGGGACAGGGCACTACGAGCAGTACTTC.

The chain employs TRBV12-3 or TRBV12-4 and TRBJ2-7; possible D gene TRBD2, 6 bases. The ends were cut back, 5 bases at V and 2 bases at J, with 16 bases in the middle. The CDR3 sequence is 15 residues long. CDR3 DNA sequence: TGTGCCAGCAGTCCGCAACGGGCGGGGACCTACGAGCAGTACTTC. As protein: CASSPQRAGTYEQYF.

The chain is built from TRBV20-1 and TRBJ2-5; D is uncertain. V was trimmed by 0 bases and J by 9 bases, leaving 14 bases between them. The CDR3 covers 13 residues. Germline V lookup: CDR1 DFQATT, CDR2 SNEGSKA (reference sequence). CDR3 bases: TGCAGTGCTAGAGAAAACCATCTGGAAGCCCAGTACTTC. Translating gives CSARENHLEAQYF.

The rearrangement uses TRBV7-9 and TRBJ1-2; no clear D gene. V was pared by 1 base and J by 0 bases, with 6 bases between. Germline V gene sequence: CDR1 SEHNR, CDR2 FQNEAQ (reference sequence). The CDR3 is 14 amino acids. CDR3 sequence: CASSLGLANYGYTF. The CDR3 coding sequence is TGTGCCAGCAGCTTAGGGTTAGCTAACTATGGCTACACCTTC.

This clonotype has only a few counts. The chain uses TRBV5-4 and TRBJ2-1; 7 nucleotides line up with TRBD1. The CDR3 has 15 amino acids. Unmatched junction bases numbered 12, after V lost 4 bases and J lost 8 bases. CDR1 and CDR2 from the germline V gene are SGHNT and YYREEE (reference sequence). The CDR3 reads CASSHEETGLDEQFF. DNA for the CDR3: TGTGCCAGCAGCCATGAAGAGACAGGGTTGGATGAGCAGTTCTTC.